The 11 T cell receptor beta chains given below trace back to one sample, sequenced in a study of blood T cell repertoires in COVID-19. Sequenced by immunoSEQ multiplex PCR; TCRdb stores in-frame clones only, minus some. The table has 280,000 or so clones, 85% seen once. Source material: peripheral blood. Source of these receptors: a human donor in a cohort sampled during active COVID-19.

The rearrangement joins TRBV9 to TRBJ2-1; 8 bases align to TRBD2. The V gene end was trimmed by 2 bases and the J gene end by 0 bases; junction bases not matched to a gene: 4. Germline V gives CDR1 SGDLS, CDR2 YYNGEE. The CDR3 has 16 amino acids. The CDR3 is CASSVTSGSSYNEQFF. In DNA form, the CDR3 reads TGTGCCAGCAGCGTCACTAGCGGAAGCTCCTACAATGAGCAGTTCTTC.

Worth noting for this clone: This specimen includes other DNA sequences encoding the same CDR3. V usage is TRBV12-3 or TRBV12-4 and J usage is TRBJ2-7; no clear D. CDR3 length: 13 residues. With 0 bases removed from V and 3 bases from J, the gap between germline ends came to 6 bases. The CDR3 spells CASSLASSYEQYF. The CDR3 DNA follows: TGTGCCAGCAGTTTAGCTAGTAGCTACGAGCAGTACTTC.

In its sample, this clone was seen once. The J gene is TRBJ2-1, the V gene TRBV11-3; TRBD1 agrees at 8 bases. The ends lost 4 bases at V and 9 bases at J; junction bases unmatched: 8. CDR3 size: 14 residues. Germline loops: CDR1 SGHNT, CDR2 YENEEA. In nucleotides, the CDR3 is TGTGCCAGCAGCTCCCCCGACAGGGGCGGTGAGCAGTTCTTC. This encodes CASSSPDRGGEQFF.

The CDR3 protein is CASSGQGVNTEAFF. The CDR3 bases are TGTGCCAGCTCAGGACAGGGGGTGAACACTGAAGCTTTCTTT. J is TRBJ1-1 and V is TRBV18; 10 nucleotides align to TRBD1. Trimming removed 5 bases from V and 0 bases from J; junction bases left unmatched: 0. The CDR3 sequence is 14 residues long. The germline gives CDR1 KGHSH, CDR2 LQKENI.

On this clone itself: Compared with germline, one end of the junction differs, possibly owing to a read error. This sequence joins TRBV7-7 and TRBJ2-5; D may be TRBD1 (7 bases). The CDR3 spans 15 residues. CDR1 is SSHAT and CDR2 is FNYEAQ in the germline V gene (reference sequence). CDR3 protein: CASSLAQGGQETQYF. In DNA, the CDR3 is TGTGCTAGCAGCTTAGCGCAGGGGGGCCAAGAGACCCAGTACTTC.

This clone showed up just a few times. This chain links TRBV19 with TRBJ2-1; 10 positions match TRBD1. J gave up 8 bases and V 4 bases, and 8 bases lay outside the gene matches. The CDR3 consists of 15 residues. Germline CDR1 reads LNHDA; CDR2 reads SQIVND (reference sequence). CDR3 protein: CASSTDRGRGHEQFF. The CDR3 region has the DNA TGTGCCAGTAGTACTGACAGGGGGCGCGGCCATGAGCAGTTCTTC.

The V call is TRBV10-3, the J call TRBJ2-6; the D is unclear. The CDR3 runs 16 residues. Deletions cut 3 bases from V and 1 base from J, with 10 bases between. Per germline, CDR1 ENHRY and CDR2 SYGVKD. The DNA for the CDR3 is TGTGCCATCAGTGACCTACCGCTATCTGGGGCCAACGTCCTGACTTTC. This sequence encodes CAISDLPLSGANVLTF.

The genes are TRBV15 and TRBJ2-1; 11 bases line up with TRBD2. V lost 2 bases, J lost 8 bases, and 2 bases stayed unmatched. This CDR3 contains 14 residues. CDR1 LNHNV and CDR2 YYDKDF come from the germline V gene (reference sequence). DNA for the CDR3: TGTGCCACCAGCAGATCGACTAGCGGGGATGAGCAGTTCTTC. Its translation: CATSRSTSGDEQFF.

The chain is built from TRBV11-2 and TRBJ2-1, with 7 bases that match TRBD2. This CDR3 is built from 14 residues. V shed 4 bases and J 11 bases; nucleotides not matched to a gene: 11. CDR1 is SGHAT, CDR2 FQNNGV, per germline. The CDR3 loop is CASSSGGSPLQQFF. The CDR3 nucleotides read TGTGCCAGCAGCTCGGGCGGGAGCCCACTACAGCAGTTCTTC.

In its sample, this clone was seen a few times. The V call is TRBV2, the J call TRBJ1-2; D may be TRBD1 (5 bases). The V end was cut by 7 bases, the J end by 9 bases, with 15 bases between. The CDR3 consists of 12 residues. Germline values: CDR1 SNHLY, CDR2 FYNNEI. The CDR3 loop is CASNLKQDRYTF. In nucleotides, the CDR3 is TGTGCCAGCAATTTAAAACAGGACCGCTACACCTTC.

V and J are TRBV7-9 and TRBJ2-3; D possibly corresponds to TRBD2 (5 bases). The germline gives CDR1 SEHNR, CDR2 FQNEAQ (reference sequence). The V end was cut by 5 bases, the J end by 3 bases, with 18 bases between. The CDR3 has 16 residues. CDR3 bases: TGTGCCAGCAGCACAGCTCGTCTAGCACGAACAGATACGCAGTATTTT. Amino acid sequence: CASSTARLARTDTQYF. Drawing the rest from reference TRBV7-9 and TRBJ2-3, the complete variable domain is DTGVSQNPRHKITKRGQNVTFRCDPISEHNRLYWYRQTLGQGPEFLTYFQNEAQLEKSRLLSDRFSAERPKGSFSTLEIQRTEQGDSAMYLCASSTARLARTDTQYFGPGTRLTVL.